These T cell receptor beta chains were read from a single sample in a study of OX40 agonist ivuxolimab in advanced cancers. Sequencing used immunoSEQ multiplex PCR; TCRdb keeps in-frame clones, though not all of them. The sample has about 31,000 clones; around nine tenths are singletons. Sequenced material: CD4+ or CD8+ T cells sorted from blood, taken in a trial of the OX40 agonist ivuxolimab. These receptors were obtained from an adult with an advanced solid tumor such as melanoma, head and neck, liver or kidney cancer. The CDR3 runs from the conserved cysteine through the conserved F or W. A D gene is named only where the DNA matches it firmly. Clone size is shown for a subset of rows, as once, few, many or a class of expanded clone.

.	.	TRBV7-9	TRBJ1-5	TGTGCCAGCAGCTTCTTCAATCAGCCCCAGCATTTT	CASSFFNQPQHF
.	.	TRBV2	TRBJ1-1	TGTGCCAGCAGTGAAGCGTTCGGGACAACGAACACTGAAGCTTTCTTT	CASSEAFGTTNTEAFF
.	.	TRBV6-4	TRBJ1-2	TGTGCCAACGTAAAGACGGAGAACTATGGCTACACCTTC	CANVKTENYGYTF
.	.	TRBV7-8	TRBJ2-7	TGTGCCAGCAGCTTAGCGGTCCAGGGCTCCTACGAGCAGTACTTC	CASSLAVQGSYEQYF
TRBD1	.	TRBV5-4	TRBJ2-5	TGTGCCAGCAGCCGAACCGACAGGGGGCTGTTTGGAGAGACCCAGTACTTC	CASSRTDRGLFGETQYF
TRBD1	.	TRBV19	TRBJ1-4	TGTGCCAGTAGTATCCGGACAGGGGCAACTAATGAAAAACTGTTTTTT	CASSIRTGATNEKLFF
.	.	TRBV7-9	TRBJ2-7	TGTGCCAGCAGCGGCTCTGTTGAGCAGTACTTC	CASSGSVEQYF
.	.	TRBV6-1	TRBJ2-1	TGTGCCAGCAGTGTCCTCGGGAATTACAATGAGCAGTTCTTC	CASSVLGNYNEQFF
TRBD2	.	TRBV7-9	TRBJ2-1	TGTGCCAGCGGAACTAGCGGGAGAGCCAATGAGCAGTTCTTC	CASGTSGRANEQFF
TRBD1	.	TRBV27	TRBJ1-5	TGTGCCAGCAGTCCTAGGGACAGGGAAACTCAGCCCCAGCATTTT	CASSPRDRETQPQHF
TRBD1	.	TRBV27	TRBJ2-2	TGTGCCAGCAGTCGTGGACAGGGTCGAGAGGTAGGGGAGCTGTTTTTT	CASSRGQGREVGELFF
.	.	TRBV11-2	TRBJ2-4	TGTGCCAGCAGCTTAAGTTCCGGGGGAAGAATTCAGTACTTC	CASSLSSGGRIQYF
TRBD2	.	TRBV11-2	TRBJ2-1	TGTGCCAGCAGCTTAGCGGGAGGTCGAAATGAGCAGTTCTTC	CASSLAGGRNEQFF
.	few	TRBV28	TRBJ1-1	TGTGCCAGCAGCCCAGTGTCGATGGGGACTGAAGCTTTCTTT	CASSPVSMGTEAFF
TRBD2	.	TRBV28	TRBJ2-3	TGTGCCAGCAGTCGCCTGACTAGCGGGAGGGCCGAAGATACGCAGTATTTT	CASSRLTSGRAEDTQYF
.	.	TRBV14	TRBJ1-2	TGTGCCAGCAGCCAAGATTCCATCTCTAACTATGGCTACACCTTC	CASSQDSISNYGYTF
TRBD1	.	TRBV28	TRBJ1-6	TGTGCCAGCAAGCCCGGGACAGTGAATTCACCCCTCCACTTT	CASKPGTVNSPLHF
TRBD2	.	TRBV9	TRBJ2-7	TGTGCCAGCAGCGGACTAGCGGGAGGTCGTTTACCCTACGAGCAGTACTTC	CASSGLAGGRLPYEQYF
.	.	TRBV11-2	TRBJ1-5	TGTGCCAGCAGCTTCGCCAGGACTAGCAATCAGCCCCAGCATTTT	CASSFARTSNQPQHF
TRBD1	.	TRBV15	TRBJ2-7	TGTGCCACCAGCAGAGAGAGGACAGGGGTCCACGAGCAGTACTTC	CATSRERTGVHEQYF
TRBD1	.	TRBV9	TRBJ2-3	TGTGCCAGCAGCTCCGGGACAGGGGTTGCAGATACGCAGTATTTT	CASSSGTGVADTQYF
TRBD1	medium-sized	TRBV6-1	TRBJ1-1	TGTGCCAGCAGTGCCGGGACAGGGGGCACTGAAGCTTTCTTT	CASSAGTGGTEAFF
.	few	TRBV28	TRBJ1-1	TGTGCCAGCAGTTCCCGTGTAGAGGCCACTGAAGCTTTCTTT	CASSSRVEATEAFF
TRBD2	few	TRBV18	TRBJ2-1	TGTGCCAGCTCATATTGGCCTAGCGGGTTCTACAATGAGCAGTTCTTC	CASSYWPSGFYNEQFF
TRBD1	.	TRBV7-8	TRBJ1-2	TGTGCCAGCAGCTCGGACAGGGAAGTCGGCGGCTACACCTTC	CASSSDREVGGYTF
.	.	TRBV5-6	TRBJ2-6	TGTGCCAGCGCTATTTCACTTGGGGCCAACGTCCTGACTTTC	CASAISLGANVLTF
TRBD2	.	TRBV28	TRBJ2-3	TGTGCCAGCAGTTATCAGCGGGAGATATCAGATACGCAGTATTTT	CASSYQREISDTQYF
.	.	TRBV29-1	TRBJ2-1	TGCAGCGTTGAGGTAGCGGTTTACAATGAGCAGTTCTTC	CSVEVAVYNEQFF
TRBD1	once	TRBV7-6	TRBJ2-6	TGTGCCAGCAGCTACCTAAAGACAGCTACGGGACAGTTTGATGCTGGGGCCAACGTCCTGACTTTC	CASSYLKTATGQFDAGANVLTF
TRBD2	.	TRBV6-5	TRBJ2-7	TGTGCCCGACTCCATAGCGGGGCCCCTTCCTACGAGCAGTACTTC	CARLHSGAPSYEQYF
.	.	TRBV7-9	TRBJ1-1	TGTGCCAGCAGCCTTGGGCAGGGTGAAGCTTTCTTT	CASSLGQGEAFF
.	few	TRBV5-6	TRBJ1-1	TGTGCCAGCAGCCTACAAGTGAGTGGCACTGAAGCTTTCTTT	CASSLQVSGTEAFF
.	.	TRBV27	TRBJ2-7	TGTGCCAGCAGTTTATCCCCTTCCAACGAGCAGTACTTC	CASSLSPSNEQYF
.	.	TRBV7-9	TRBJ1-1	TGTGCCAGCAGCGGGTCGACCTTTGAAGCTTTCTTT	CASSGSTFEAFF
.	.	TRBV19	TRBJ2-1	TGTGCCAGTAGTATCCAGGGCTGGAATGAGCAGTTCTTC	CASSIQGWNEQFF
TRBD1	.	TRBV15	TRBJ2-3	TGTGCCACCAGCAGAGAGGGGGACAGGGATCCAGATACGCAGTATTTT	CATSREGDRDPDTQYF
TRBD1	.	TRBV4-2	TRBJ2-7	TGTGCCAGCAGCACTGGACAGGGGGCATCCTACGAGCAGTACTTC	CASSTGQGASYEQYF
.	few	TRBV7-2	TRBJ2-7	TGTGCCAGCAGCTTAGACGGCCCATCCTACGAGCAGTACTTC	CASSLDGPSYEQYF
.	few	TRBV6-5	TRBJ1-5	TGTGCCAGCAGTGGTACAGGCTACAATCAGCCCCAGCATTTT	CASSGTGYNQPQHF
.	.	TRBV2	TRBJ1-4	TGTGCCAGCAGTGAGTCAAGGGCCCGTAATGAAAAACTGTTTTTT	CASSESRARNEKLFF